This TCR beta chain was identified in a study of glioma-infiltrating T cells. This CDR3 contains 18 residues. V shed 4 bases and J shed 4 bases, with 20 bases lying between them. The germline gives CDR1 MNHNS, CDR2 SASEGT. This clonotype was counted ten times or more. Using RNA template, CDR3s of TCR alpha and beta were amplified with iRepertoire arm-PCR. TCRdb analysed the multiplex PCR reads with MiXCR anew, one entry per CDR3 protein. The table lists over 90,000 distinct CDR3 sequences, approximately 28% of them singletons. This TCR was recovered from a human donor with low-grade glioma or glioblastoma, undergoing nonglioma brain surgery, or in good health (not recorded which). Sequencing was carried out using glioma tissue, nonneoplastic brain tissue, or PBMCs (not recorded which). The rearrangement links TRBV6-1 to TRBJ1-6; a possible D gene is TRBD1 (6 bases). The CDR3 protein is CASSAGPSSGDYNSPLHF. In nucleotides, the CDR3 is TGTGCCAGCAGTGCGGGACCATCCTCAGGGGATTATAATTCACCCCTCCACTTT.